The rows below give T cell receptor beta chains drawn from one sample of a study of blood T cell repertoires in COVID-19. Clones were sequenced by immunoSEQ multiplex PCR, and TCRdb holds only the in-frame ones, with some missing. Here the sample spans about 59,000 clones, roughly 85% being singletons. The specimen was peripheral blood. These receptors were collected from a human donor in a cohort sampled during active COVID-19. Both conserved end residues are trimmed from each CDR3. D genes are given only for firm matches.

j_gene	d_gene	v_gene	len	CDR3aa
TRBJ2-5	TRBD2	TRBV5-1	12	ASSPGLAGETQY
TRBJ1-1	.	TRBV10-2	13	ASSEWGGESTEAF
TRBJ1-5	.	TRBV5-3	9	ARSLRQPQH
TRBJ1-1	.	TRBV29-1	10	SVDRTRTEAF
TRBJ2-5	TRBD2	TRBV5-1	12	ASSLAGREETQY
TRBJ1-1	TRBD1	TRBV7-3	11	ASSFQGDTEAF
TRBJ1-1	TRBD1	TRBV29-1	8	SVETGEAF
TRBJ1-6	.	TRBV19	13	ASSTGDPYNSPLH
TRBJ2-5	TRBD1	TRBV27	14	ASSVTGVLGQETQY
TRBJ2-1	.	TRBV4-2	15	ASSQVLTRGSYNEQF
TRBJ2-7	.	TRBV5-1	13	ASSGWVGQSYEQY
TRBJ2-2	.	TRBV3-1/TRBV3-2	12	ASSLQGFTGELF
TRBJ2-7	TRBD1	TRBV3-1/TRBV3-2	12	ASSLSGGSYEQY
TRBJ2-7	TRBD2	TRBV7-2	11	ASRTGLAGEQY
TRBJ2-7	.	TRBV19	13	ASSITWRGSYEQY
TRBJ1-2	TRBD1	TRBV19	12	ASSKGQGSYGYT
TRBJ2-1	.	TRBV24-1	12	ATSDPPGRSEQF
TRBJ2-6	TRBD2	TRBV2	15	ASTGLAGSSGANVLT
TRBJ1-1	.	TRBV13	11	ASSNPQGTEAF
TRBJ2-6	.	TRBV7-9	14	ASRPTDSGGANVLT
TRBJ2-1	TRBD2	TRBV2	13	ASSTLAGGVNEQF
TRBJ2-7	TRBD2	TRBV28	13	ASSFGLAGVYEQY
TRBJ1-1	TRBD1	TRBV5-6	12	ASSLQGAVTEAF
TRBJ2-1	.	TRBV3-1/TRBV3-2	14	ASSPQGRGTTSEQF
TRBJ1-1	.	TRBV25-1	10	ASGGTVTEAF
TRBJ2-2	TRBD1	TRBV7-2	14	ASSPRGTTNTGELF
TRBJ1-2	TRBD1	TRBV5-8	11	ASSLTGTDGYT
TRBJ1-2	.	TRBV6-5	12	ASSYRRASYGYT
TRBJ2-7	TRBD1	TRBV15	12	ATSRDRDRPQTY
TRBJ2-3	TRBD2	TRBV3-1/TRBV3-2	13	ASSPLGGATDTQY
TRBJ2-1	TRBD1	TRBV10-1	14	ASSATRDRGDNEQF
TRBJ2-3	.	TRBV5-1	12	ASSLGQNTDTQY
TRBJ1-2	.	TRBV27	14	ASSLSGTSPFYGYT
TRBJ2-3	TRBD2	TRBV2	16	ASSKYGTSGRSTDTQY
TRBJ1-2	.	TRBV6-5	11	ASSSGTGFGYT
TRBJ2-7	TRBD2	TRBV6-2/TRBV6-3	14	ASSNGLAGRSYEQY
TRBJ2-5	TRBD2	TRBV25-1	13	ASSDHRTSGETQY
TRBJ1-2	.	TRBV4-1	13	ASSQETAGAGGYT
TRBJ1-3	.	TRBV9	10	ASSPQGNTIY
TRBJ2-5	TRBD2	TRBV7-6	13	ASSLSGGAEETQY
TRBJ2-3	.	TRBV15	13	ATSRRQVPLDTQY
TRBJ2-1	TRBD2	TRBV18	15	ASSPLTSGSSYNEQF
TRBJ2-5	TRBD1	TRBV14	12	ASSPRTGAETQY
TRBJ2-7	.	TRBV6-4	13	ASTDRPSGFYEQY
TRBJ2-7	.	TRBV3-1/TRBV3-2	11	ASSGGESYEQY
TRBJ2-2	.	TRBV6-5	13	ASSYSRRRAGELF
TRBJ2-7	TRBD1	TRBV3-1/TRBV3-2	11	ASSGTGIYEQY
TRBJ1-1	.	TRBV2	12	ASSEMWGGTEAF
TRBJ1-2	.	TRBV6-6	10	ASSYSGDGYT
TRBJ2-7	.	TRBV11-2	12	ASSLAAISYEQY
TRBJ2-5	.	TRBV7-2	11	ASSQMRGETQY
TRBJ1-2	.	TRBV27	11	ASGAGWGWGYT
TRBJ2-7	.	TRBV11-3	13	ASSPRQVSSYEQY
TRBJ2-7	TRBD1	TRBV7-9	14	ASSSDGGTGVYEQY
TRBJ1-3	.	TRBV9	14	ASKKRTRHSGNTIY
TRBJ2-7	.	TRBV7-2	9	ASSDTGKQY
TRBJ2-7	TRBD1	TRBV10-3	13	AISEQRTGGNEQY
TRBJ1-1	.	TRBV7-8	13	ASSLMGAWDTEAF
TRBJ2-5	.	TRBV9	13	ASSVEERPQETQY